Below are 10 T cell receptor beta chains sequenced from a single sample in a study of blood T cell repertoires in COVID-19. Assay used: immunoSEQ multiplex PCR; TCRdb lists only in-frame clones, some missing. The data show under 250,000 clones, 80% to 85% seen once. The sequencing input was peripheral blood. The receptors stem from a woman aged 25 to 39 who had recovered from COVID-19.

This chain connects TRBV19 to TRBJ2-7; possibly TRBD1 for D (6 bases). The CDR3 runs 17 residues. Trimming took 5 bases from V and 0 from J, leaving 20 bases between them. CDR1 is LNHDA, CDR2 SQIVND, per germline (reference sequence). The CDR3 sequence is CASSPLGHHSISYEQYF. The DNA of the CDR3 is TGTGCCAGTAGTCCCCTGGGACACCACTCCATCTCCTACGAGCAGTACTTC.

The CDR3 is CASSGGSLADTQYF. The CDR3 coding sequence is TGTGCCAGCTCTGGGGGGAGCTTGGCAGATACGCAGTATTTT. This chain connects TRBV9 to TRBJ2-3; perhaps TRBD2 as D (6 bases). Germline CDR1 reads SGDLS; CDR2 reads YYNGEE. The CDR3 is made up of 14 amino acids. Trimming shortened V by 7 bases and J by 4 bases, and 16 bases separated the two germline ends.

This chain joins TRBV21-1 and TRBJ2-1; TRBD1 was called by the table and not checked on the DNA. TRBV21-1 is a listed pseudogene. CDR3 size: 14 residues. The CDR3 nucleotides are TGTGCCAGCAGCCTGCAGGATAGCTACAATGAGCAGTTCTTC. This gives the protein CASSLQDSYNEQFF.

This clone appeared a few times. The V call is TRBV6-4, the J call TRBJ1-5; a possible D gene is TRBD1 (6 bases). The germline V and J ends were trimmed by 5 bases and 4 bases, with 9 bases remaining between them. The CDR3 is 13 residues long. Looked up from germline, CDR1 is MRHNA and CDR2 is SNTAGT. As DNA, the CDR3 is TGTGCCAGCAGTAAAGACAGGAATCAGCCCCAGCATTTT. Translation: CASSKDRNQPQHF.

The chain joins TRBV5-1 to TRBJ2-7, with 9 bases lining up with TRBD2. CDR1 is SGHRS and CDR2 is YFSETQ in the germline V gene. Trimming cost V 4 bases and J 1 base; bases outside gene matches: 3. The CDR3 is made up of 14 amino acids. The CDR3 nucleotides read TGCGCCAGCAGCAATAGCGGGAGTTCCTACGAGCAGTACTTC. It is translated as CASSNSGSSYEQYF.

The chain is built from TRBV2 and TRBJ1-1, with 8 positions matching TRBD1. The CDR3 sequence is 16 residues long. The germline gives CDR1 SNHLY, CDR2 FYNNEI. The V segment lost 5 bases and the J segment 5 bases; nucleotides outside the gene matches: 13. DNA of the CDR3: TGTGCCAGCAGTCCCGGACAGGGATGGGACCGTACTGAAGCTTTCTTT. Encoded protein: CASSPGQGWDRTEAFF.

This rearrangement joins TRBV9 to TRBJ2-5; weak D call: TRBD1 (5 bases). This CDR3 has 15 residues. Germline CDR1 is SGDLS and CDR2 is YYNGEE. The V and J ends lost 0 bases and 0 bases respectively, with 9 bases between them. The chain's CDR3 is CASSVEGSYQETQYF. DNA for the CDR3: TGTGCCAGCAGCGTAGAGGGGTCGTACCAAGAGACCCAGTACTTC.

The J gene is TRBJ2-7, the V gene TRBV3-1 (or the pseudogene TRBV3-2); possible D gene TRBD1, 6 bases. Trimming took off 5 bases at V and 6 bases at J, with 20 bases between the two ends. From germline, CDR1 is LGHDT and CDR2 YNNKEL (reference sequence). The CDR3 loop spans 15 amino acids. CDR3 sequence: CASSGGQFNAGEQYF. For the CDR3, the DNA is TGTGCCAGCAGCGGTGGACAGTTTAACGCTGGCGAGCAGTACTTC.

This sequence joins TRBV6-5 and TRBJ2-7, with TRBD1 matching 9 bases. CDR3 length: 12 amino acids. Unmatched junction bases numbered 4, after V lost 11 bases and J lost 2 bases. Per germline, CDR1 MNHEY and CDR2 SVGAGI. CDR3: CAVRDRAYEQYF. The DNA for the CDR3 is TGTGCCGTCCGGGACAGGGCCTACGAGCAGTACTTC.

The CDR3 DNA sequence: TGTGCCAGCAGTTTCCGGGACTCCAACTCCTACGAGCAGTACTTC. Amino acids: CASSFRDSNSYEQYF. The chain couples TRBV27 to TRBJ2-7; possibly TRBD2 for D (6 bases). Germline loops: CDR1 MNHEY, CDR2 SMNVEV (reference sequence). Trimming removed 3 bases at V and 0 bases at J, with 12 bases between. The length of the CDR3 is 15 residues.